What follows are 29 T cell receptor beta chains derived from one specimen sequenced in a study of T cell responses to AZD1222 COVID-19 vaccine (dated by TCRdb to the early 2020s). Library preparation employed the immunoSEQ multiplex PCR assay. This is the immuneACCESS table as TCRdb keeps it, with only in-frame sequences that have V and J called. A part of the clones is gone; compared with another copy, unresolved V genes explain less than half, and the rest is unexplained. The table for this sample lists about 100,000 clones; about 89% of them were counted only once. The top ten constitute 4.2% of the sample. The sample's time point label, in plain terms: baseline before first vaccination. The treatment or condition tag for this specimen amounts to: meningococcal conjugate vaccine given as trial control. Sequenced here: peripheral blood, sampled on day 0 of MenACWY control vaccination. These TCRs come from an adult in good health.

This clone was counted a single time. The chain couples TRBV12-3 or TRBV12-4 to TRBJ1-5; D is undetermined. CDR3 size: 13 residues. With 5 bases removed from V and 5 bases from J, the gap between germline ends came to 10 bases. The CDR3 here is CASSQSVDQPQHF. The CDR3 region has the DNA TGTGCCAGCAGTCAATCAGTGGATCAGCCCCAGCATTTT.

The rearrangement uses TRBV2 and TRBJ1-2; 8 positions agree with TRBD1. The germline V gene has CDR1 SNHLY and CDR2 FYNNEI. There are 14 residues in the CDR3. With V trimmed by 5 bases and J by 2 bases, 4 bases remained unmatched. In DNA, the CDR3 is TGTGCCAGCAGTTCGCGACAGGGGAACTATGGCTACACCTTC. It yields the protein CASSSRQGNYGYTF.

The chain couples TRBV5-4 to TRBJ2-2, with 7 nucleotides matching TRBD1. Germline V gives CDR1 SGHNT, CDR2 YYREEE (reference sequence). V lost 7 bases to trimming and J lost 3 bases; unmatched junction nucleotides: 6. The CDR3 is made up of 14 amino acids. The CDR3 is CASLRQGDTGELFF. The CDR3 bases are TGTGCCAGCCTCCGACAGGGCGACACCGGGGAGCTGTTTTTT.

In this sample, this clone turned up a few times. This sequence joins TRBV20-1 and TRBJ1-2; D uncertain. The CDR3 sequence is 10 residues long. With 6 bases removed from V and 3 bases from J, the gap between germline ends came to 5 bases. The V gene's germline CDR1 is DFQATT and CDR2 SNEGSKA (reference sequence). In nucleotides, the CDR3 is TGCAGTGCGATAGACTATGGCTACACCTTC. Translation: CSAIDYGYTF.

This sequence joins TRBV6-6 and TRBJ2-7; D possibly corresponds to TRBD1 (5 bases). V was clipped by 0 bases and J by 6 bases, with 9 bases between them. The CDR3 length is 13 residues. Germline assignment: CDR1 MNHNY and CDR2 SVGAGI (reference sequence). CDR3 DNA: TGTGCCAGCAGTTACTCCGGGCAGGGCGAGCAGTACTTC. It encodes CASSYSGQGEQYF.

Only a few counts were recorded for this clone. Written as DNA, the CDR3 is TGTGCCAGCACTAAGGGTTCGGGGCCGGGCAGCAATCAGCCCCAGCATTTT. This codes for CASTKGSGPGSNQPQHF. This chain joins TRBV3-1 (or the pseudogene TRBV3-2) and TRBJ1-5, with a tentative D call TRBD1 (5 bases). V lost 7 bases and J 1 base, leaving 20 bases between the germline ends. This CDR3 region has 17 residues. Germline CDR1 reads LGHDT; CDR2 reads YNNKEL (reference sequence).

This sequence joins TRBV5-1 and TRBJ1-4; D is possibly TRBD1 (5 bases). Germline V gene lookup returns CDR1 SGHRS and CDR2 YFSETQ. The CDR3 loop spans 15 amino acids. V gave up 0 bases and J gave up 5 bases, with 11 bases separating them. The CDR3 bases are TGCGCCAGCAGCTTGGAAACAGGCTCAAATGAAAAACTGTTTTTT. Protein: CASSLETGSNEKLFF.

This clone appeared a single time. V and J are TRBV7-2 and TRBJ2-3; 8 bases match TRBD2. V lost 5 bases, J lost 2 bases, and 12 bases stayed unmatched. Germline V gives CDR1 SGHTA, CDR2 FQGNSA. The CDR3 totals 17 residues. CDR3 amino acids: CASSTPWREAPTDTQYF. The DNA for the CDR3 is TGTGCCAGCAGCACCCCCTGGCGGGAGGCCCCCACAGATACGCAGTATTTT.

This sequence joins TRBV27 and TRBJ2-6; 10 bases are a match to TRBD2. Looked up from germline, CDR1 is MNHEY and CDR2 is SMNVEV (reference sequence). This CDR3 comprises 23 residues. V was clipped by 5 bases and J by 0 bases; unmatched bases: 22. The CDR3 DNA reads as TGTGCCAGCAGTCCAGAACACATAAGCGGGAGGGCCTCCTTGATCTCTGGGGCCAACGTCCTGACTTTC. It is translated as CASSPEHISGRASLISGANVLTF.

CDR3 region: CASSEGRGPYNEQFF. CDR3 DNA: TGTGCCAGTAGTGAGGGGCGGGGACCCTACAATGAGCAGTTCTTC. This chain uses TRBV19 with TRBJ2-1; tentatively, D is TRBD2 (6 bases). Trimming left V 5 bases short and J 2 bases short, with 13 bases between. The CDR3 consists of 15 residues. Looked up from germline, CDR1 is LNHDA and CDR2 is SQIVND (reference sequence).

This clone was seen only a few times. CDR3 sequence (DNA): TGTGCCAGCAGCGTCGGGATCTCTGGAAACACCATATATTTT. This gives the protein CASSVGISGNTIYF. The chain carries TRBV7-2 and TRBJ1-3; D gene unclear. CDR1 SGHTA and CDR2 FQGNSA come from the germline V gene. CDR3 length: 14 amino acids. The V end was cut by 5 bases, the J end by 0 bases, with 8 bases between.

The V and J genes are TRBV19 and TRBJ1-6; 11 positions agree with TRBD1. The germline V gene encodes CDR1 LNHDA and CDR2 SQIVND (reference sequence). The CDR3 spans 15 residues. V dropped 11 bases and J dropped 9; count of bases not matched to a gene: 12. The DNA of the CDR3 is TGTGCCTCAAGGACAGGGGGCGAGTTCGGTTCACCCCTCCACTTT. Translation gives CASRTGGEFGSPLHF.

J is TRBJ2-5 and V is TRBV5-1; 7 bases map to TRBD1. This CDR3 region has 14 residues. With 5 bases clipped from V and 2 bases from J, the junction kept 6 bases outside the gene matches. CDR1 and CDR2 (germline): SGHRS, YFSETQ. CDR3 nucleotides: TGCGCCAGCAGTGCAACAGGGGATCAAGAGACCCAGTACTTC. Amino acid sequence: CASSATGDQETQYF.

The chain links TRBV7-9 to TRBJ1-5; no definite D call. The V end lost 1 base, the J end lost 0 bases, and 4 bases lay between the germline ends. The CDR3 is made up of 14 amino acids. Germline-derived CDR1 and CDR2 are SEHNR and FQNEAQ (reference sequence). CDR3 coding DNA: TGTGCCAGCAGCTTAGTTACTAGCAATCAGCCCCAGCATTTT. Translating gives CASSLVTSNQPQHF. Together with reference TRBV7-9 and TRBJ1-5, the CDR3 gives the full variable domain: DTGVSQNPRHKITKRGQNVTFRCDPISEHNRLYWYRQTLGQGPEFLTYFQNEAQLEKSRLLSDRFSAERPKGSFSTLEIQRTEQGDSAMYLCASSLVTSNQPQHFGDGTRLSIL.

The chain uses TRBV11-3 and TRBJ2-2; D is tentatively TRBD1 or TRBD2 (5 bases each). V was trimmed by 0 bases and J by 6 bases, leaving 17 bases between them. This CDR3 contains 17 residues. Germline V lookup: CDR1 SGHNT, CDR2 YENEEA. As DNA, the CDR3 is TGTGCCAGCAGCTTAGATCTTGGGACGTCGCAAGCCGGGGAGCTGTTTTTT. Its translation is CASSLDLGTSQAGELFF.

The rearrangement joins TRBV5-1 to TRBJ2-7, with 13 nucleotides matching TRBD2. Germline trimming cut 0 bases from V and 0 bases from J; bases unmatched to any gene: 6. Germline values: CDR1 SGHRS, CDR2 YFSETQ. The CDR3 length is 18 residues. The CDR3 loop is CASSLATGLAGSSYEQYF. CDR3 bases: TGCGCCAGCAGCTTGGCAACGGGACTAGCGGGGAGCTCCTACGAGCAGTACTTC.

The rearrangement joins TRBV3-1 (or the pseudogene TRBV3-2) to TRBJ1-5; 8 bases fit TRBD1. The J segment lost 3 bases and the V segment lost 0 bases, leaving 7 bases of the junction unmatched. Germline values: CDR1 LGHDT, CDR2 YNNKEL (reference sequence). The CDR3 is made up of 17 amino acids. The DNA for the CDR3 is TGTGCCAGCAGCCAAGATCGTGAGACAGGGGCCAATCAGCCCCAGCATTTT. Translating it yields CASSQDRETGANQPQHF.

This clone was observed once. The chain links TRBV24-1 to TRBJ1-1; 12 positions agree with TRBD1. The germline V gene encodes CDR1 KGHDR and CDR2 SFDVKD. V shed 3 bases, J shed 3 bases, and the junction held 1 base outside the gene matches. This CDR3 spans 15 amino acids. Here the CDR3 DNA reads TGTGCCACCAGTGATGGGACAGGGGGCTACACTGAAGCTTTCTTT. Translation: CATSDGTGGYTEAFF.

V is TRBV27 and J is TRBJ1-2; TRBD1 is a possible D gene (6 bases). The CDR3 consists of 14 residues. From germline, CDR1 is MNHEY and CDR2 SMNVEV (reference sequence). The V and J ends lost 7 bases and 8 bases respectively, with 20 bases between them. Written as DNA, the CDR3 is TGTGCCAGCACTCCTATTTCGGGACAAAGAGGCTACACCTTC. This gives the protein CASTPISGQRGYTF.

The chain joins TRBV23-1 to TRBJ1-5; D gene uncertain. TRBV23-1 is flagged as an ORF with uncertain function. The CDR3 totals 15 residues. V was clipped by 0 bases and J by 3 bases, with 9 bases between them. CDR3 DNA: TGCGCCAGCAGTCAATCAGGGTCCTCCAATCAGCCCCAGCATTTT. This codes for CASSQSGSSNQPQHF.

The chain recombines TRBV28 with TRBJ1-5, with D uncertain. CDR1 and CDR2 from the germline V gene are MDHEN and SYDVKM. The CDR3 covers 14 residues. V shed 2 bases and J shed 5 bases, with 10 bases lying between them. CDR3 bases: TGTGCCAGCAGTTTAACGGCCGGGCATCAGCCCCAGCATTTT. Amino acid sequence: CASSLTAGHQPQHF.

This chain joins TRBV5-4 and TRBJ2-5, with 8 bases lining up with TRBD2. The CDR3 runs 15 residues. The V and J ends lost 7 bases and 5 bases, in that order; junction bases with no gene match: 13. Per the germline V gene, CDR1 is SGHNT and CDR2 is YYREEE (reference sequence). CDR3 nucleotide sequence: TGTGCCAGCCCGCCGACGGCTAGCGGGTGGGAGACCCAGTACTTC. The encoded protein is CASPPTASGWETQYF.

This rearrangement joins TRBV10-3 to TRBJ2-7, with 8 bases identical to TRBD1. CDR1 ENHRY and CDR2 SYGVKD come from the germline V gene. Trimming took 6 bases from V and 4 from J; bases not matched to a gene: 8. There are 14 residues in the CDR3. For the CDR3, the DNA is TGTGCCATCAGGGAACAGGGGGAAGGGTACGAGCAGTACTTC. This codes for CAIREQGEGYEQYF.

The rearrangement joins TRBV19 to TRBJ1-3; D perhaps matches TRBD1 (5 bases). Germline V lookup: CDR1 LNHDA, CDR2 SQIVND (reference sequence). The V end lost 6 bases, the J end lost 3 bases, and 12 bases lay between the germline ends. The CDR3 is 14 amino acids. Here the CDR3 DNA reads TGTGCCAGTAGGAAGACAGACTATGGAAACACCATATATTTT. It is translated as CASRKTDYGNTIYF.

The chain links TRBV7-8 to TRBJ2-5; no clear D. The CDR3 sequence is 15 residues long. The ends were cut back, 1 base at V and 2 bases at J, with 11 bases in the middle. CDR1 is SGHVS, CDR2 FQNEAQ, per germline. The CDR3 here is CASSLGTTTQETQYF. Written as DNA, the CDR3 is TGTGCCAGCAGCTTAGGAACTACCACACAAGAGACCCAGTACTTC.

The V call is TRBV30, the J call TRBJ2-2; TRBD1 matches 9 bases. The germline V gene has CDR1 GTSNPN and CDR2 SVGIG (reference sequence). J lost 6 bases, V lost 4 bases, and 9 bases had no gene match. The CDR3 length is 15 residues. DNA for the CDR3: TGTGCCTGGATTGGGGGACAGGGAATTCCCGGGGAGCTGTTTTTT. Its translation: CAWIGGQGIPGELFF. Using reference TRBV30 and TRBJ2-2 for the parts outside the CDR3, the full variable domain is SQTIHQWPATLVQPVGSPLSLECTVEGTSNPNLYWYRQAAGRGLQLLFYSVGIGQISSEVPQNLSASRPQDRQFILSSKKLLLSDSGFYLCAWIGGQGIPGELFFGEGSRLTVL.

This clone has a handful of counts. This chain connects TRBV28 to TRBJ2-1; 9 bases are a match to TRBD2. This CDR3 has 15 amino acids. CDR1 and CDR2 (germline): MDHEN, SYDVKM. V shed 3 bases and J 7 bases; nucleotides not matched to a gene: 7. The CDR3 region is CASSFLLAGGNEQFF. Here the CDR3 DNA reads TGTGCCAGCAGTTTTTTACTAGCGGGCGGTAATGAGCAGTTCTTC.

This clone appeared a few times. This chain links TRBV6-1 with TRBJ1-1; tentatively, D is TRBD1 (5 bases). Looked up from germline, CDR1 is MNHNS and CDR2 is SASEGT. This CDR3 comprises 16 residues. Trimming stripped 4 bases from V and 3 bases from J, with 18 bases between. The CDR3 protein is CASSASYREGHTEAFF. CDR3 DNA: TGTGCCAGCAGTGCCTCCTACCGGGAGGGGCACACTGAAGCTTTCTTT.

This rearrangement joins TRBV11-2 to TRBJ2-7; maybe TRBD1 (6 bases). In germline, CDR1 is SGHAT, CDR2 FQNNGV. The CDR3 consists of 17 residues. V shed 4 bases and J shed 6 bases, with 25 bases lying between them. CDR3: CASSSDLSSTGGIEQYF. The CDR3 region has the DNA TGTGCCAGCAGCTCCGATCTATCCTCGACAGGTGGAATCGAGCAGTACTTC. Drawing the rest from reference TRBV11-2 and TRBJ2-7, the complete variable domain is EAGVAQSPRYKIIEKRQSVAFWCNPISGHATLYWYQQILGQGPKLLIQFQNNGVVDDSQLPKDRFSAERLKGVDSTLKIQPAKLEDSAVYLCASSSDLSSTGGIEQYFGPGTRLTVT.